Presented here are 9 T cell receptor beta chains from one specimen sequenced in a study of T cells after yellow fever vaccination. TCRdb itself ran the 5' RACE reads through MiXCR, one entry per CDR3 protein. Of some 500,000 distinct CDR3 sequences listed, roughly 13% are singletons. Sample: PBMCs, taken on the day of the yellow fever booster vaccination. The receptors here all came from a man aged 30 to 45 who received the YFV17D yellow fever vaccine.

This clonotype occurred once. For the CDR3, the DNA is TGTGCCAGCAGTGAAGCGCTTCCCAGCAACGGAGCAGATACGCAGTATTTT. It yields the protein CASSEALPSNGADTQYF. The rearrangement joins TRBV2 to TRBJ2-3; no reliable D call. In germline, CDR1 is SNHLY, CDR2 FYNNEI. This CDR3 has 17 residues. The V end lost 0 bases, the J end lost 4 bases, and 17 bases lay between the germline ends.

The CDR3 sequence: CSARAGQNSGNTIYF. CDR3 DNA: TGCAGTGCTAGAGCCGGCCAAAACTCTGGAAACACCATATATTTT. The chain carries TRBV20-1 and TRBJ1-3, with D hard to call. Germline CDR1 reads DFQATT; CDR2 reads SNEGSKA (reference sequence). Trimming removed 1 base at V and 0 bases at J, with 10 bases between. This CDR3 has 15 residues.

V is TRBV20-1 and J is TRBJ2-7, with a weak D call TRBD2 (5 bases). CDR1 is DFQATT, CDR2 SNEGSKA, per germline (reference sequence). The V gene lost 5 bases and the J gene lost 2 bases, with 19 bases spanning the gap. CDR3 length: 15 amino acids. The CDR3 DNA sequence: TGCAGTGCTGACACTAGGTCCCGGGTCCCCTACGAGCAGTACTTC. Protein: CSADTRSRVPYEQYF.

The V call is TRBV4-3, the J call TRBJ2-1, with 11 bases lining up with TRBD2. Germline values: CDR1 LGHNA, CDR2 YSLEER. The CDR3 loop spans 14 amino acids. J gave up 13 bases and V 1 base, and 6 bases lay outside the gene matches. CDR3 coding DNA: TGCGCCAGCAGCCAAGGCGGTAGCGGGAGGGTACAGTTCTTC. Residues: CASSQGGSGRVQFF.

This clonotype was seen only a few times. The chain combines TRBV3-1 with TRBJ2-7; unclear D gene. CDR3 length: 16 amino acids. Trimming took 5 bases from V and 0 from J, leaving 17 bases between them. Looked up from germline, CDR1 is LGHDT and CDR2 is YNNKEL (reference sequence). CDR3 nucleotide sequence: TGTGCCAGCAGCGATCTAAAGTGGGGAAGCTCCTACGAGCAGTACTTC. Protein sequence: CASSDLKWGSSYEQYF.

This clonotype was detected a few times. The V gene is TRBV6-5, the J gene TRBJ2-2, with D unclear. Trimming pared 4 bases from V and 5 bases from J, leaving 14 bases between. There are 15 residues in the CDR3. CDR1 MNHEY and CDR2 SVGAGI come from the germline V gene. Here the CDR3 reads CASSLRPTETGELFF. CDR3 in DNA: TGTGCCAGCAGTTTACGTCCTACAGAGACCGGGGAGCTGTTTTTT.

This clonotype was detected ten times or more. The rearrangement links TRBV7-9 to TRBJ2-2, with D unresolved. The CDR3 length is 13 residues. V lost 8 bases, J lost 5 bases, and 12 bases lay in between. Germline-derived CDR1 and CDR2 are SEHNR and FQNEAQ (reference sequence). The CDR3 sequence: CASPGPPTGELFF. DNA of the CDR3: TGTGCCAGCCCAGGACCACCTACCGGGGAGCTGTTTTTT.

This chain links TRBV14 with TRBJ2-7; tentative D call: TRBD1 (5 bases). V lost 0 bases to trimming and J lost 3 bases, with 21 bases between them. Looked up from germline, CDR1 is SGHDN and CDR2 is FVKESK. This CDR3 region has 18 residues. The CDR3 loop is CASSQDDIRQGRFYEQYF. The DNA of the CDR3 is TGTGCCAGCAGCCAAGATGATATTCGGCAGGGCCGGTTCTACGAGCAGTACTTC. The whole variable domain, filled in from reference TRBV14 and TRBJ2-7, reads EAGVTQFPSHSVIEKGQTVTLRCDPISGHDNLYWYRRVMGKEIKFLLHFVKESKQDESGMPNNRFLAERTGGTYSTLKVQPAELEDSGVYFCASSQDDIRQGRFYEQYFGPGTRLTVT.

V gene TRBV2 combines with J gene TRBJ2-7; D might be TRBD1 (6 bases). The CDR3 length is 14 residues. CDR1 SNHLY and CDR2 FYNNEI come from the germline V gene. V lost 6 bases and J lost 0, with 12 bases in between. CDR3 nucleotides: TGTGCCAGCAGCTCCCGGGACAACTCCTACGAGCAGTACTTC. Translating it yields CASSSRDNSYEQYF.